This TCR beta chain stems from a study of fetal regulatory T cell absence and autoimmunity. Study at large: IPEX patients had exocrine pancreas autoimmunity without clinical diabetes. Overall study findings and caveats: Pancreas TCRs were oligoclonally enriched versus cord blood, some clones over 80-fold. Pancreas and cord blood did not differ much in TRB family usage.

The CDR3 length is 16 residues. V lost 3 bases to trimming and J lost 2 bases, with 15 bases between them. The germline V gene encodes CDR1 SEHNR and CDR2 FQNEAQ (reference sequence). The table lists this clone with a few counts. Its target is unknown. The assay was run at survey level. The assay was immunoSEQ multiplex PCR, and TCRdb's table has in-frame clones only and misses some. The repertoire has 95,000 to 100,000 clones, more than 70% of them found once; the top ten carry roughly 2%. This TCR was recovered from a male donor with IPEX syndrome. The rearrangement links TRBV7-9 to TRBJ2-3, with TRBD2 as a possible D gene (5 bases). Specimen: pancreas tissue. CDR3 loop: CASSFGLALLTDTQYF. The CDR3 DNA reads TGTGCCAGCAGCTTTGGGCTAGCTCTACTCACAGATACGCAGTATTTT.